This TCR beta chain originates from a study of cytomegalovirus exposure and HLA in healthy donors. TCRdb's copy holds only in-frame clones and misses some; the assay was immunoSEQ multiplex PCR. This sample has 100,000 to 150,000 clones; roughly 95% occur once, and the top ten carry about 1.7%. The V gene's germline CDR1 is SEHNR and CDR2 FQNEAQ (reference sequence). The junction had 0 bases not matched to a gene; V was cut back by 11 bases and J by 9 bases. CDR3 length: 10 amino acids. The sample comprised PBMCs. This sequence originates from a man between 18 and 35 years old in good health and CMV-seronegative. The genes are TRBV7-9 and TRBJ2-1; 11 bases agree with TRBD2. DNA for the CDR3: TGTGCCCTAGCGGGGGGTGAGCAGTTCTTC. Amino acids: CALAGGEQFF.